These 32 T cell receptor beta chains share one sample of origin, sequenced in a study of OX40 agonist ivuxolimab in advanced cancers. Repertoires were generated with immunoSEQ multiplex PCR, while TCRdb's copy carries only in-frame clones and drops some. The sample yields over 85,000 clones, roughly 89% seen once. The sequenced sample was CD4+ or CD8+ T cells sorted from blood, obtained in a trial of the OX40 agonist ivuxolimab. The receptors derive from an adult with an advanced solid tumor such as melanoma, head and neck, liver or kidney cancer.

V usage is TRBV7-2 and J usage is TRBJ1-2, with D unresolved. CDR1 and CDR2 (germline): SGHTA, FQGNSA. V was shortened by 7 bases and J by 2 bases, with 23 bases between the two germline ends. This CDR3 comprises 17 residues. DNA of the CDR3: TGTGCCAGCACCCTTGGGATAGGGAGATTCCAAAACTATGGCTACACCTTC. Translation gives CASTLGIGRFQNYGYTF.

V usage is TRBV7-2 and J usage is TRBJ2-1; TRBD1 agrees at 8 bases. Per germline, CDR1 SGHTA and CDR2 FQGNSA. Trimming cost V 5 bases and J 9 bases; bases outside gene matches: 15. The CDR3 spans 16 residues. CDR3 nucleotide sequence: TGTGCCAGCAGCCCGGGGGTTATGGACAGGGCTGGTGAGCAGTTCTTC. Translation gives CASSPGVMDRAGEQFF.

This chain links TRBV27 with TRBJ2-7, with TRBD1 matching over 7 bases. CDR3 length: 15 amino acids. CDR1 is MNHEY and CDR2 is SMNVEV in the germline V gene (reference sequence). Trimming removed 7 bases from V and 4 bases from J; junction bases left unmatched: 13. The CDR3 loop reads CASKRKGTESYEQYF. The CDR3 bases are TGTGCCAGCAAACGCAAAGGGACAGAATCTTACGAGCAGTACTTC.

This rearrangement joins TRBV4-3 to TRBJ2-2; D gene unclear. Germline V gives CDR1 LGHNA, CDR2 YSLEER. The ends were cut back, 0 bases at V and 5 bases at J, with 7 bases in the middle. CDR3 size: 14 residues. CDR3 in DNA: TGCGCCAGCAGCCAAGACGAAGGGACCGGGGAGCTGTTTTTT. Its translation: CASSQDEGTGELFF.

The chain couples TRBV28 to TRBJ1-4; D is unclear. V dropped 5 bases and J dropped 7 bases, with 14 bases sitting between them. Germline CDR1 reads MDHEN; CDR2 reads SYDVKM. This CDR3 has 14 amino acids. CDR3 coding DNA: TGTGCCAGCAGTCTAGAGGTGCCTAGTGAAAAACTGTTTTTT. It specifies CASSLEVPSEKLFF.

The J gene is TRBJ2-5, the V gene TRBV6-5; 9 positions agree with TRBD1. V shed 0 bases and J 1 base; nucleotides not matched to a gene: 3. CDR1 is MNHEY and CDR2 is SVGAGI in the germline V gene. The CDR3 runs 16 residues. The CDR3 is CASSYSGTGFQETQYF. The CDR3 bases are TGTGCCAGCAGTTACTCCGGGACAGGGTTCCAAGAGACCCAGTACTTC.

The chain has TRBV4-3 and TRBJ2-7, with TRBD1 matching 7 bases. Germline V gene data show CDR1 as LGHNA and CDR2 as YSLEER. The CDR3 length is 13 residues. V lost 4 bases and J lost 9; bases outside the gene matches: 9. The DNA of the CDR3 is TGCGCCAGCAGCCTAGGGACAGCCCGGCGGCAGTACTTC. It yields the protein CASSLGTARRQYF.

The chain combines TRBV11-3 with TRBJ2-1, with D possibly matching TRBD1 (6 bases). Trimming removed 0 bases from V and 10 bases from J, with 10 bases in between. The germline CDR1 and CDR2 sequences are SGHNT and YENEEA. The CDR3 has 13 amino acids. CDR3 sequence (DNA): TGTGCCAGCAGCTTAGACAGGGGCAACGAGCAGTTCTTC. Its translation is CASSLDRGNEQFF.

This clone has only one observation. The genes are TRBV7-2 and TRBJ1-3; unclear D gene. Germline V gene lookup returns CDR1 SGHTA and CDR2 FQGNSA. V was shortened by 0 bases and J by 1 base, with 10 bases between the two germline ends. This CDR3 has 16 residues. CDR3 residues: CASSLAAGWSGNTIYF. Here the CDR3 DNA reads TGTGCCAGCAGCTTAGCTGCGGGATGGTCTGGAAACACCATATATTTT.

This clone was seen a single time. The CDR3 protein is CAWSVRYFGTSGSTEQFF. CDR3 DNA sequence: TGTGCCTGGAGTGTTCGATACTTCGGGACTAGCGGGAGTACGGAGCAGTTCTTC. This chain links TRBV30 with TRBJ2-1, with TRBD2 identical over 14 bases. The CDR3 spans 18 residues. Germline V gene lookup returns CDR1 GTSNPN and CDR2 SVGIG (reference sequence). J gave up 10 bases and V 0 bases, and 14 bases lay outside the gene matches.

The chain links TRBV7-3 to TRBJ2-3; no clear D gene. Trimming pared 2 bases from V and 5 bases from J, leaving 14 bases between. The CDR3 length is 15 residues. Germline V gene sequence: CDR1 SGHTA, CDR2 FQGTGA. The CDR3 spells CASSLSVPRRDTQYF. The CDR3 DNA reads TGTGCCAGCAGCTTATCGGTCCCGAGGCGAGATACGCAGTATTTT.

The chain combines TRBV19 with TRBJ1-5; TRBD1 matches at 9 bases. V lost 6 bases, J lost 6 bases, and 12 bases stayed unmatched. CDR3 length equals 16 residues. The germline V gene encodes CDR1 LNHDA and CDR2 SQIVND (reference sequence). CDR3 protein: CASRPNGDREFQPQHF. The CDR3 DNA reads TGTGCCAGTAGGCCTAACGGGGACAGGGAGTTTCAGCCCCAGCATTTT.

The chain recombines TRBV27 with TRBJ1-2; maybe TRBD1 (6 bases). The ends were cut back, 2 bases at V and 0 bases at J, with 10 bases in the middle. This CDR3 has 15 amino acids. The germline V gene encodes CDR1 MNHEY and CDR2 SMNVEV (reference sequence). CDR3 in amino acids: CASSLGGGANYGYTF. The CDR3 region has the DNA TGTGCCAGCAGTTTAGGGGGGGGCGCTAACTATGGCTACACCTTC.

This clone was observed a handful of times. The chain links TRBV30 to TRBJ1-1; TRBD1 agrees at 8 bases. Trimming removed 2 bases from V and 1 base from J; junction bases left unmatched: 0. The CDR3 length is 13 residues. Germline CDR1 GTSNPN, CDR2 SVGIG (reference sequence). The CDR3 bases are TGTGCCTGGAGTACAGGGGGGAACACTGAAGCTTTCTTT. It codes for CAWSTGGNTEAFF.

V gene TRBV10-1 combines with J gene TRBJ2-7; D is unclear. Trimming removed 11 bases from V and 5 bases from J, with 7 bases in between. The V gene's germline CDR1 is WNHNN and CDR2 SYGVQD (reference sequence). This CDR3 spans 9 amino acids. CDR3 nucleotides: TGCGCCGTCGCGAACGAGCAGTACTTC. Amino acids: CAVANEQYF.

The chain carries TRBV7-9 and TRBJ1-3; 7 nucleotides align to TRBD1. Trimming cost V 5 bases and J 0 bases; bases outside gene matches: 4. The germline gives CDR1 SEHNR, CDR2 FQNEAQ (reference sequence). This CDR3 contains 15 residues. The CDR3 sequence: CASSPGTASGNTIYF. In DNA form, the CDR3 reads TGTGCCAGCAGCCCAGGGACAGCCTCTGGAAACACCATATATTTT. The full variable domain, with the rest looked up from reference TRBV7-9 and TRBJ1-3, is DTGVSQNPRHKITKRGQNVTFRCDPISEHNRLYWYRQTLGQGPEFLTYFQNEAQLEKSRLLSDRFSAERPKGSFSTLEIQRTEQGDSAMYLCASSPGTASGNTIYFGEGSWLTVV.

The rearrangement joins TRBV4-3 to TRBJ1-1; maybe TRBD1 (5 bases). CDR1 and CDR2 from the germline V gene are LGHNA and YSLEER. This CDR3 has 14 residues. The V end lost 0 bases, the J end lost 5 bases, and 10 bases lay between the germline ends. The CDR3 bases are TGCGCCAGCAGCCAAGATGCGGGGGGAACTGAAGCTTTCTTT. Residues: CASSQDAGGTEAFF.

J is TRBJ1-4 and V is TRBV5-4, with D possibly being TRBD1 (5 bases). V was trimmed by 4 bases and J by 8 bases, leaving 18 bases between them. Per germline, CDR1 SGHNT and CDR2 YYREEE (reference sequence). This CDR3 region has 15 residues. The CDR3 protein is CASSASGGVNEKLFF. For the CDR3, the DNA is TGTGCCAGCAGCGCCTCGGGAGGGGTGAACGAAAAACTGTTTTTT.

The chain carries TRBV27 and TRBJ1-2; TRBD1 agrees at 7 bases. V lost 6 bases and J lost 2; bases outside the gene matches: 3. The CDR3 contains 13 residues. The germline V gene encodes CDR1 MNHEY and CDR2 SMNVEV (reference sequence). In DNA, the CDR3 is TGTGCCAGCAGGACGACAGGGAACTATGGCTACACCTTC. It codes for CASRTTGNYGYTF.

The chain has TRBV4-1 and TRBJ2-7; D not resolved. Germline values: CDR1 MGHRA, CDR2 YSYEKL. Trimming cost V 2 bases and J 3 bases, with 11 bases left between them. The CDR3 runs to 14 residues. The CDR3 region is CASSQSVRLYEQYF. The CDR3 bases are TGCGCCAGCAGCCAATCCGTCAGACTCTACGAGCAGTACTTC.

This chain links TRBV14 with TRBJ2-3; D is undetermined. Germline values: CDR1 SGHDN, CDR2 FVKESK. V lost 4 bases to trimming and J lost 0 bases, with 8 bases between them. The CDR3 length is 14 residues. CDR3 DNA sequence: TGTGCCAGCAGCCCCCTCGGAAGCACAGATACGCAGTATTTT. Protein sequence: CASSPLGSTDTQYF.

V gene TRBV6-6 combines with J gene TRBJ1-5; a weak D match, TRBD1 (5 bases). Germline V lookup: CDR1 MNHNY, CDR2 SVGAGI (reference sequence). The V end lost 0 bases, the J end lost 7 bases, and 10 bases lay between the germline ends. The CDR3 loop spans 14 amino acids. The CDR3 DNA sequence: TGTGCCAGCAGTTACTCCGGGGCCTACCAGCCCCAGCATTTT. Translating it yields CASSYSGAYQPQHF.

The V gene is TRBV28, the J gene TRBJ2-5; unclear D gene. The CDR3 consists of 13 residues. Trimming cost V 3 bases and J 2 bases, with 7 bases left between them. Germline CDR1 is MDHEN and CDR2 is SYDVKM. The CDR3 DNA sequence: TGTGCCAGCAGTTTTGGCAGACAAGAGACCCAGTACTTC. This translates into CASSFGRQETQYF. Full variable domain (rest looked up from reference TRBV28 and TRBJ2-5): DVKVTQSSRYLVKRTGEKVFLECVQDMDHENMFWYRQDPGLGLRLIYFSYDVKMKEKGDIPEGYSVSREKKERFSLILESASTNQTSMYLCASSFGRQETQYFGPGTRLLVL.

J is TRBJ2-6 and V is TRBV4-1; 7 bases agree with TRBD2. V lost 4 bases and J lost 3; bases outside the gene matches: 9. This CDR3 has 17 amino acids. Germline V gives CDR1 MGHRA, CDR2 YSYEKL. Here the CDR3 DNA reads TGCGCCAGCAGCCGAGGCGGGGGTGATTTTGGGGCCAACGTCCTGACTTTC. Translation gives CASSRGGGDFGANVLTF.

CDR3 amino acids: CASSFREVDNEQFF. In DNA form, the CDR3 reads TGTGCCAGCAGCTTCCGGGAAGTGGACAATGAGCAGTTCTTC. The chain recombines TRBV9 with TRBJ2-1, with D possibly being TRBD2 (5 bases). Germline values: CDR1 SGDLS, CDR2 YYNGEE. The V end lost 4 bases, the J end lost 5 bases, and 13 bases lay between the germline ends. CDR3 length equals 14 residues.

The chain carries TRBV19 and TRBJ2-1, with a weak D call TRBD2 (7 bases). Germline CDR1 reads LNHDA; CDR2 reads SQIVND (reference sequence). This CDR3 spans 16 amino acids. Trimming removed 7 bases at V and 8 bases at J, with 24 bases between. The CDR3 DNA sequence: TGTGCCAGTACCCGCGGTGGGCGGGGGCCTTTCTATGAGCAGTTCTTC. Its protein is CASTRGGRGPFYEQFF.

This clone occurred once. The DNA for the CDR3 is TGTGCCAGCAGCTTTCCGGGGAACCCCTCTGGAAACACCATATATTTT. Protein product: CASSFPGNPSGNTIYF. This chain uses TRBV5-4 with TRBJ1-3; the D is unclear. With 2 bases removed from V and 0 bases from J, the gap between germline ends came to 12 bases. Germline V gives CDR1 SGHNT, CDR2 YYREEE (reference sequence). The CDR3 has 16 residues.

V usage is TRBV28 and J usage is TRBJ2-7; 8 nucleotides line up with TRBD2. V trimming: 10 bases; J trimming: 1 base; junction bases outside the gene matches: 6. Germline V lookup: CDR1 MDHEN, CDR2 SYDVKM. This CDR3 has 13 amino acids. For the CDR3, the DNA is TGTGCCACCCGGACTAGCTTGTCCTACGAGCAGTACTTC. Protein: CATRTSLSYEQYF.

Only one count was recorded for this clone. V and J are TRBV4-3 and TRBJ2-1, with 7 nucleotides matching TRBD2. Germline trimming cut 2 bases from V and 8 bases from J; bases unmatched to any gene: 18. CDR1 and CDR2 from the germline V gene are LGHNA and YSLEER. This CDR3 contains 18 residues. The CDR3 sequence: CASSQRNIPGGSMYEQFF. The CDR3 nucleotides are TGCGCCAGCAGCCAACGTAACATTCCGGGCGGGAGTATGTATGAGCAGTTCTTC.

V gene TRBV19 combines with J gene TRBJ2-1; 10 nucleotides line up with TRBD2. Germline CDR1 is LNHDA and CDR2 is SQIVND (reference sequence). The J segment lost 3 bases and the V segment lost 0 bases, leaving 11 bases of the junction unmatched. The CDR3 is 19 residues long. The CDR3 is CASSIDRASGRWGYNEQFF. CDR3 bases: TGTGCCAGTAGTATAGATCGTGCTAGCGGGAGATGGGGCTACAATGAGCAGTTCTTC.

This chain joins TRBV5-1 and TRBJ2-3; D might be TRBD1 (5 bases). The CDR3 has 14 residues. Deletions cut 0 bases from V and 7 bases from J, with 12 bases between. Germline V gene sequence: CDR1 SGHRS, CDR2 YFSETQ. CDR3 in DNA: TGCGCCAGCAGCTTGGAAGGGGAATATAATACGCAGTATTTT. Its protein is CASSLEGEYNTQYF.

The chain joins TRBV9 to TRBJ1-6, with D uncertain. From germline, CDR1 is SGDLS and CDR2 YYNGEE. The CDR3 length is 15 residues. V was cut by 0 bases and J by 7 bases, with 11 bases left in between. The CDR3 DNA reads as TGTGCCAGCAGCGTAGATCCCTACGCCAATTCACCCCTCCACTTT. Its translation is CASSVDPYANSPLHF.